The clone carrying this T cell receptor beta chain was seen many times. Uncontrolled infection, other autoimmune disease, pregnancy or lactation barred patients from enrollment. Template material for amplifying TCR beta CDR3 regions consisted of RNA transcripts. TCR CDR3 underwent first-round RT-PCR with the HTBI primer set. TCRdb analysed the multiplex PCR reads with MiXCR anew, one entry per CDR3 protein. This table holds a few hundred thousand distinct CDR3 sequences, around 16% found once. V trimming: 1 base; J trimming: 6 bases; junction bases outside the gene matches: 5. The CDR3 spans 15 residues. The V gene's germline CDR1 is SGHRS and CDR2 YFSETQ. The data were taken from a study of T cells in Graves' hyperthyroidism and ophthalmopathy.

The sequenced material came from blood. The chain carries TRBV5-1 and TRBJ2-1; 9 bases map to TRBD2. This TCR was recovered from a woman aged 25 to 39 with Graves' hyperthyroidism. The CDR3, as DNA: TGCGCCAGCAGCTTGACGTTAGCGGGAGTCAATGAGCAGTTCTTC. Protein product: CASSLTLAGVNEQFF.